These 28 T cell receptor beta chains came from one sample sequenced in a study of a mutant IDH1 vaccine in newly diagnosed glioma. Here immunoSEQ multiplex PCR was the method, and the copy in TCRdb shows in-frame clones only, minus some. Among about 36,000 clones listed, roughly three quarters were seen once. Indicated time point: baseline, week 1 (first vaccination visit). As for treatment: pre-vaccination baseline after standard-of-care therapy. Sequenced material: PBMCs, taken from a glioma patient treated with radiotherapy, temozolomide or both. These receptors came from a man aged 40-50 years with glioma. Some clones in this sample may be carry-over from other donors' samples.

The chain links TRBV11-2 to TRBJ1-1; D not certain. This CDR3 is 14 amino acids long. CDR1 is SGHAT, CDR2 FQNNGV, per germline. V lost 1 base and J lost 4, with 10 bases in between. CDR3 sequence reads: CASSLGPGSTEAFF. As DNA, the CDR3 is TGTGCCAGCAGCTTAGGACCGGGAAGCACTGAAGCTTTCTTT.

The chain carries TRBV7-8 and TRBJ2-7; D not resolved. Germline V gene lookup returns CDR1 SGHVS and CDR2 FQNEAQ. This CDR3 contains 15 residues. V was clipped by 2 bases and J by 6 bases, with 17 bases between them. The CDR3 nucleotides read TGTGCCAGCAGCTTAAGGTCTGACGTTGATGCCGAGCAGTACTTC. It translates to CASSLRSDVDAEQYF.

This clone was detected a few times. The V and J genes are TRBV19 and TRBJ2-1; TRBD2 matches at 13 bases. Germline CDR1 LNHDA, CDR2 SQIVND (reference sequence). V lost 5 bases and J lost 0; bases outside the gene matches: 19. The CDR3 runs to 22 residues. The CDR3 region is CASSARLAGGKRYRSSYNEQFF. In DNA form, the CDR3 reads TGTGCCAGTAGTGCCCGACTAGCGGGGGGAAAACGATACAGGAGCTCCTACAATGAGCAGTTCTTC.

This chain connects TRBV19 to TRBJ1-2; 10 bases agree with TRBD1. The CDR3 covers 16 residues. The trim removed 5 bases at V and 2 bases at J, leaving 8 bases unmatched. Germline values: CDR1 LNHDA, CDR2 SQIVND (reference sequence). CDR3 in DNA: TGTGCCAGTAGTGCATCAAGACAGGGGGCCAACTATGGCTACACCTTC. It encodes CASSASRQGANYGYTF.

This sequence joins TRBV18 and TRBJ2-7; 7 bases agree with TRBD1. The CDR3 is 15 residues long. The germline gives CDR1 KGHSH, CDR2 LQKENI. V trimming: 3 bases; J trimming: 2 bases; junction bases outside the gene matches: 7. Written as DNA, the CDR3 is TGTGCCAGCTCACCTAAAGGGGGCACAGCCTACGAGCAGTACTTC. This gives the protein CASSPKGGTAYEQYF.

This clone was detected only once. This chain joins TRBV5-1 and TRBJ1-1; perhaps TRBD1 as D (5 bases). Trimming shortened V by 3 bases and J by 0 bases, and 21 bases separated the two germline ends. The germline V gene has CDR1 SGHRS and CDR2 YFSETQ. CDR3 size: 18 residues. CDR3 nucleotide sequence: TGCGCCAGCAGCTCATGGGGATGGGTAGGGGCCCTGAACACTGAAGCTTTCTTT. The encoded protein is CASSSWGWVGALNTEAFF. The complete variable domain, with remaining parts taken from reference TRBV5-1 and TRBJ1-1, reads KAGVTQTPRYLIKTRGQQVTLSCSPISGHRSVSWYQQTPGQGLQFLFEYFSETQRNKGNFPGRFSGRQFSNSRSEMNVSTLELGDSALYLCASSSWGWVGALNTEAFFGQGTRLTVV.

This clone is judged medium-sized. The rearrangement uses TRBV6-4 and TRBJ2-3; TRBD2 matches 9 bases. CDR1 is MRHNA and CDR2 is SNTAGT in the germline V gene. The V gene end was trimmed by 6 bases and the J gene end by 0 bases; junction bases not matched to a gene: 4. The CDR3 is 15 amino acids. CDR3 in DNA: TGTGCCAGCAGCCGAAGCGGGGGGAGCACAGATACGCAGTATTTT. Protein: CASSRSGGSTDTQYF.

V gene TRBV5-5 combines with J gene TRBJ1-6; 7 bases are shared with TRBD1. The V gene end was trimmed by 6 bases and the J gene end by 6 bases; junction bases not matched to a gene: 6. CDR3 length: 14 residues. The V gene's germline CDR1 is SGHKS and CDR2 YYEKEE (reference sequence). CDR3 bases: TGTGCCAGCACCGGGACAGCGGTTAATTCACCCCTCCACTTT. Amino acids: CASTGTAVNSPLHF.

CDR3 loop: CASSPRGGTEAFF. In DNA, the CDR3 is TGTGCCAGCTCGCCCAGGGGGGGCACTGAAGCTTTCTTT. J is TRBJ1-1 and V is TRBV6-6, with 7 bases lining up with TRBD1. The germline gives CDR1 MNHNY, CDR2 SVGAGI (reference sequence). The CDR3 length is 13 residues. V was pared by 8 bases and J by 4 bases, with 7 bases of the junction left unmatched.

There are a few counts of this clone. The chain has TRBV27 and TRBJ2-2; 9 bases line up with TRBD2. Germline V gives CDR1 MNHEY, CDR2 SMNVEV (reference sequence). CDR3 size: 17 residues. Unmatched junction bases numbered 14, after V lost 7 bases and J lost 5 bases. The CDR3 region is CASTPGLARFRTGELFF. The CDR3 DNA sequence: TGTGCCAGCACCCCGGGACTAGCCCGATTCCGGACCGGGGAGCTGTTTTTT.

This rearrangement joins TRBV6-1 to TRBJ1-5; no reliable D call. The CDR3 length is 15 residues. CDR1 is MNHNS, CDR2 SASEGT, per germline. Trimming pared 2 bases from V and 5 bases from J, leaving 13 bases between. This CDR3 reads CASSELGQVYQPQHF. The CDR3 nucleotides read TGTGCCAGCAGTGAATTGGGTCAGGTATATCAGCCCCAGCATTTT.

By sample fraction, this clone is medium-sized (0.01 to 0.1%). This chain joins TRBV15 and TRBJ1-4, with D possibly matching TRBD1 (5 bases). CDR3 length equals 16 residues. Trimming cost V 3 bases and J 5 bases, with 16 bases left between them. Germline V gene sequence: CDR1 LNHNV, CDR2 YYDKDF (reference sequence). The CDR3 sequence: CATSRDVGTVNEKLFF. In DNA, the CDR3 is TGTGCCACCAGCAGGGACGTTGGGACTGTAAATGAAAAACTGTTTTTT.

V gene TRBV5-4 combines with J gene TRBJ2-7; no reliable D call. V was trimmed by 2 bases and J by 6 bases, leaving 9 bases between them. The CDR3 contains 12 residues. Germline V gene lookup returns CDR1 SGHNT and CDR2 YYREEE (reference sequence). DNA of the CDR3: TGTGCCAGCAGCTTACAATTTGGCGAGCAGTACTTC. Translated: CASSLQFGEQYF.

The chain couples TRBV18 to TRBJ2-3; 10 positions match TRBD1. Trimming at V came to 4 bases and at J to 1 base, leaving 2 bases not matched to a gene. The germline V gene has CDR1 KGHSH and CDR2 LQKENI. The CDR3 totals 15 residues. The CDR3 sequence: CASSLGTGGTDTQYF. The CDR3 nucleotides are TGTGCCAGCTCACTCGGGACAGGGGGCACAGATACGCAGTATTTT.

This clone occurred once. This chain uses TRBV10-2 with TRBJ1-4; no reliable D call. Trimming took off 2 bases at V and 10 bases at J, with 14 bases between the two ends. This CDR3 contains 14 residues. The germline CDR1 and CDR2 sequences are WSHSY and SAAADI. This CDR3 is CASSETADRPKLFF. The CDR3 region has the DNA TGCGCCAGCAGTGAGACAGCGGACCGACCAAAACTGTTTTTT.

The chain combines TRBV6-5 with TRBJ1-6; 9 bases are a match to TRBD1. The CDR3 totals 15 residues. Germline V gives CDR1 MNHEY, CDR2 SVGAGI. V shed 0 bases and J 9 bases; nucleotides not matched to a gene: 3. CDR3 sequence reads: CASSYSGQGLSPLHF. In DNA, the CDR3 is TGTGCCAGCAGTTACTCGGGACAGGGTCTTTCACCCCTCCACTTT.

DNA for the CDR3: TGTGCCAGCAGCGAACATCCTGGACAGGTTGGCTTTGGAGAGCAGTTCTTC. Translated: CASSEHPGQVGFGEQFF. The chain couples TRBV5-6 to TRBJ2-1; 7 nucleotides match TRBD1. This CDR3 comprises 17 residues. J gave up 10 bases and V 4 bases, and 20 bases lay outside the gene matches. Germline-derived CDR1 and CDR2 are SGHDT and YYEEEE.

This sequence joins TRBV5-1 and TRBJ2-1, with D perhaps matching TRBD1 (6 bases). The V gene's germline CDR1 is SGHRS and CDR2 YFSETQ. Trimming shortened V by 0 bases and J by 4 bases, and 11 bases separated the two germline ends. CDR3 size: 15 residues. The CDR3 DNA reads TGCGCCAGCAGCTTGGGGCAGGGGTATTACAATGAGCAGTTCTTC. Its protein product is CASSLGQGYYNEQFF.

Only a few counts were recorded for this clone. J is TRBJ1-1 and V is TRBV7-7, with 9 bases identical to TRBD1. This CDR3 spans 13 amino acids. Germline CDR1 SSHAT, CDR2 FNYEAQ (reference sequence). J gave up 6 bases and V 5 bases, and 4 bases lay outside the gene matches. The CDR3 DNA sequence: TGTGCCAGCAGCCCGGACAGGGGCGCTGAAGCTTTCTTT. The encoded protein is CASSPDRGAEAFF. Full variable domain (missing parts from reference TRBV7-7 and TRBJ1-1): GAGVSQSPRYKVTKRGQDVTLRCDPISSHATLYWYQQALGQGPEFLTYFNYEAQPDKSGLPSDRFSAERPEGSISTLTIQRTEQRDSAMYRCASSPDRGAEAFFGQGTRLTVV.

This clone was seen a few times. The chain has TRBV25-1 and TRBJ2-5, with unresolved D. Looked up from germline, CDR1 is MGHDK and CDR2 is SYGVNS. Trimming pared 2 bases from V and 0 bases from J, leaving 7 bases between. CDR3 size: 14 residues. In nucleotides, the CDR3 is TGTGCCAGCAGTGAACGTGGCCACCAAGAGACCCAGTACTTC. Protein product: CASSERGHQETQYF.

This clone was recorded a few times. V gene TRBV30 combines with J gene TRBJ1-5; 11 bases are shared with TRBD1. Trimming removed 2 bases from V and 7 bases from J; junction bases left unmatched: 10. CDR1 and CDR2 from the germline V gene are GTSNPN and SVGIG (reference sequence). The CDR3 is 16 residues long. This chain's CDR3 is CAWSYSDRGRYQPQHF. The CDR3 region has the DNA TGTGCCTGGAGTTATTCGGACAGGGGGCGTTACCAGCCCCAGCATTTT.

The V call is TRBV7-9, the J call TRBJ2-5; 9 positions agree with TRBD1. Germline lookup yields CDR1 SEHNR and CDR2 FQNEAQ (reference sequence). V dropped 5 bases and J dropped 2; count of bases not matched to a gene: 6. The CDR3 sequence is 15 residues long. CDR3: CASSTQGAGQETQYF. CDR3 nucleotide sequence: TGTGCCAGCAGCACACAGGGGGCAGGTCAAGAGACCCAGTACTTC.

This chain links TRBV5-1 with TRBJ2-7; D might be TRBD1 (6 bases). Germline V gene sequence: CDR1 SGHRS, CDR2 YFSETQ. This CDR3 spans 12 amino acids. V was clipped by 4 bases and J by 10 bases, with 15 bases between them. The CDR3 is CASSTTADSQYF. Here the CDR3 DNA reads TGCGCCAGCAGCACCACAGCGGACAGCCAGTACTTC.

The chain couples TRBV28 to TRBJ2-5; D gene unclear. The CDR3 length is 11 residues. Per germline, CDR1 MDHEN and CDR2 SYDVKM. The germline V and J ends were trimmed by 6 bases and 3 bases, with 5 bases remaining between them. The CDR3 DNA reads TGTGCCAGCAGCTTTGAAGAGACCCAGTACTTC. This encodes CASSFEETQYF.

This clone is a singleton in its sample. The V call is TRBV7-2, the J call TRBJ1-4, with D hard to call. In germline, CDR1 is SGHTA, CDR2 FQGNSA. The CDR3 covers 12 residues. Trimming left V 2 bases short and J 10 bases short, with 8 bases between. DNA of the CDR3: TGTGCCAGCAGCTTAACATGGGGAAAACTGTTTTTT. Amino acids: CASSLTWGKLFF.

The rearrangement uses TRBV5-5 and TRBJ1-1; weak D call: TRBD1 (6 bases). Deletions cut 5 bases from V and 1 base from J, with 12 bases between. The CDR3 sequence is 14 residues long. Germline V gene lookup returns CDR1 SGHKS and CDR2 YYEKEE (reference sequence). For the CDR3, the DNA is TGTGCCAGCAGTCGACAGGCTACGAACACTGAAGCTTTCTTT. This encodes CASSRQATNTEAFF.

The chain has TRBV18 and TRBJ1-1; a weak D match, TRBD1 (6 bases). V lost 5 bases, J lost 0 bases, and 10 bases lay in between. CDR3 length equals 14 residues. The germline gives CDR1 KGHSH, CDR2 LQKENI. CDR3 loop: CASSATGMNTEAFF. Written as DNA, the CDR3 is TGTGCCAGCTCAGCGACAGGAATGAACACTGAAGCTTTCTTT. Supplemented by reference TRBV18 and TRBJ1-1, the full variable domain reads NAGVMQNPRHLVRRRGQEARLRCSPMKGHSHVYWYRQLPEEGLKFMVYLQKENIIDESGMPKERFSAEFPKEGPSILRIQQVVRGDSAAYFCASSATGMNTEAFFGQGTRLTVV.

On this clone: The junction departs from germline at one end; a sequencing error may be responsible. The rearrangement links TRBV11-2 to TRBJ2-7; 7 bases agree with TRBD1. CDR1 is SGHAT, CDR2 FQNNGV, per germline. The CDR3 consists of 15 residues. The DNA for the CDR3 is TGTGCCAGCAGATTAGGGAACAGGGGAGACTACGAGCAGTACTTC. Translation gives CASRLGNRGDYEQYF. The entire variable domain, with the rest obtained from reference TRBV11-2 and TRBJ2-7, is as follows: EAGVAQSPRYKIIEKRQSVAFWCNPISGHATLYWYQQILGQGPKLLIQFQNNGVVDDSQLPKDRFSAERLKGVDSTLKIQPAKLEDSAVYLCASRLGNRGDYEQYFGPGTRLTVT.